The sequence of this T cell receptor beta chain was determined in a study of blood T cell repertoires in COVID-19. Study background: The samples span acute and convalescent COVID-19 from the United States, Italy and Spain. Sample material is recorded as cDNA or gDNA derived from T cells, B-cell-depleted T cells, or PBMCs.

As handled by the study authors: Nucleated cell number was recorded as an estimate derived from reference gene primer amplification. Repertoires were generated with immunoSEQ multiplex PCR, while TCRdb's copy carries only in-frame clones and drops some. From that table come the V and J calls and clone size; the DNA was used to work out D and trimming. The data hold some 200,000 clones, with approximately 78% observed a single time. Germline values: CDR1 ENHRY, CDR2 SYGVKD. The CDR3 is 15 residues long. V lost 8 bases to trimming and J lost 5 bases, with 20 bases between them. Seattle patients were enrolled while actively infected and followed longitudinally.

The chain combines TRBV10-3 with TRBJ2-3; a weak D match, TRBD2 (6 bases). This TCR derives from a woman in her sixties or seventies with COVID-19, enrolled during active disease. Input material: peripheral blood. The CDR3 here is CAIAKGGIEEDTQYF. The CDR3 DNA sequence: TGTGCCATCGCGAAGGGAGGTATTGAGGAAGATACGCAGTATTTT.